Here is one TCR beta chain with its context. The antigen remains unidentified. The data belong to a study of cytomegalovirus exposure and HLA in healthy donors. Study-wide results and limits: Judged likely to be a sequencing artifact was a cluster of highly shared sequence variants.

Vbeta (60) and Jbeta (13) primers were used in the PCR. Libraries were prepared by immunoSEQ multiplex PCR; TCRdb keeps only in-frame clonotypes and omits some of them. The sample yields 150,000 to 250,000 clones, 70% to 80% seen once. This CDR3 has 15 residues. Germline loops: CDR1 SNHLY, CDR2 FYNNEI. The V and J ends lost 6 bases and 2 bases respectively, with 14 bases between them. The J gene is TRBJ1-3, the V gene TRBV2; D unclear. The TCR originated in a man aged 30 to 45 in good health and CMV-seronegative. The sequenced sample was PBMCs. The CDR3 DNA reads TGTGCCAGCAGCGGACTACGACCCACTGGAAACACCATATATTTT. The encoded protein is CASSGLRPTGNTIYF.